These 4 T cell receptor beta chains share one sample of origin, sequenced in a study of PD-L1 blockade in urothelial cancer. The repertoire was sequenced with immunoSEQ multiplex PCR; TCRdb's copy has only in-frame clones and lacks some. The profile shows about 120,000 clones, around 89% of them singletons. Time point of the sample: peripheral blood 6 weeks after treatment start. The source material was PBMCs, sampled around atezolizumab (anti-PD-L1) treatment. The source is a man between 60 and 70 years old with urothelial cancer.

The table lists this clone with a few counts. The chain couples TRBV5-1 to TRBJ1-1, with D perhaps TRBD1 (6 bases). V was pared by 4 bases and J by 5 bases, with 12 bases between. Germline CDR1 SGHRS, CDR2 YFSETQ. The CDR3 loop spans 13 amino acids. The CDR3 region has the DNA TGCGCCAGCAGCGTAGGGGGGGAGACTGAAGCTTTCTTT. Its protein product is CASSVGGETEAFF.

The CDR3 loop reads CASSVSKETQYF. The CDR3 DNA is TGTGCCAGCAGCGTTTCAAAAGAGACCCAGTACTTC. This rearrangement joins TRBV7-9 to TRBJ2-5; D ambiguous. The V end lost 5 bases, the J end lost 3 bases, and 7 bases lay between the germline ends. This CDR3 has 12 amino acids. Germline V lookup: CDR1 SEHNR, CDR2 FQNEAQ (reference sequence).

CDR3 coding DNA: TGTGCCAGCAGCTTCGAGACGACAGATATCTCGGCCCAGTACTTC. Amino acid sequence: CASSFETTDISAQYF. V gene TRBV5-5 combines with J gene TRBJ2-5, with a weak D call TRBD1 (5 bases). Trimming cost V 2 bases and J 9 bases, with 20 bases left between them. The CDR3 extends over 15 amino acids. Germline V gene sequence: CDR1 SGHKS, CDR2 YYEKEE (reference sequence).

This chain uses TRBV19 with TRBJ1-1; 8 bases fit TRBD1. The CDR3 runs to 14 residues. Germline CDR1 and CDR2: LNHDA and SQIVND (reference sequence). The V segment lost 5 bases and the J segment 5 bases; nucleotides outside the gene matches: 7. The CDR3 protein is CASSPGQGWTEAFF. The CDR3 DNA reads TGTGCCAGTAGTCCCGGACAGGGTTGGACTGAAGCTTTCTTT.